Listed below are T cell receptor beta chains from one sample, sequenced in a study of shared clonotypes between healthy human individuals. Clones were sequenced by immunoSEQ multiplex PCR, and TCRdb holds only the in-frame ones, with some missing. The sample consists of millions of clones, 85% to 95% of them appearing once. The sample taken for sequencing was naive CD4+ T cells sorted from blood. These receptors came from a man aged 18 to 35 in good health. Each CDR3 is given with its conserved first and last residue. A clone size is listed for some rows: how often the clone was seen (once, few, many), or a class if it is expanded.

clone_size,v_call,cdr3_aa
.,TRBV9,CASSVGPAGSYEQYF
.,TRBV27,CASSPRNTDTQYF
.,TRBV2,CASALGGSEQYF
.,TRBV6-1,CASTRKDGGYGYTF
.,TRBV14,CASSQPGLAGDEQYF
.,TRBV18,CASSLYDPGIRGSYEQYF
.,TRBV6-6,CASSYDWGEQYF
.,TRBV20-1,CSGPAQETQYF
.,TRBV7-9,CASSLDTLTGELFF
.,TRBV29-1,CSGISGGAKYEQYF
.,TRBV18,CASSPIAGREKLFF
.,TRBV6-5,CASSYNGGLTDTQYF
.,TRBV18,CASSRGTGSNQPQHF
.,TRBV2,CASSDTGGRGNQPQHF
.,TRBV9,CASSVEGFREQFF
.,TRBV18,CASSPGTDSYEQYF
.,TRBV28,CASVNSGTVNYGYTF
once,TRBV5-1,CASSQTGPYEQYF
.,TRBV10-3,CAITSGQVRDEQYF
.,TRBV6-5,CASSLDRDDGYTF
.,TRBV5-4,CASSLDWGTNYGYTF
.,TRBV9,CASSVDLGSSYEQYF
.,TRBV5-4,CASSLRGANEKLFF
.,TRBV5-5,CASSRDTGGYTF
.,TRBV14,CASSPRGTVYGYTF
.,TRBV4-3,CASSQAPGTTNEKLFF
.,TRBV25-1,CASTFRDRANYGYTF
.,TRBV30,CAWRGQGTQPQHF
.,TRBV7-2,CASSFARGYYEQYF
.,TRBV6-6,CASSYSVPYPDTQYF
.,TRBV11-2,CASSFGAWSNQPQHF